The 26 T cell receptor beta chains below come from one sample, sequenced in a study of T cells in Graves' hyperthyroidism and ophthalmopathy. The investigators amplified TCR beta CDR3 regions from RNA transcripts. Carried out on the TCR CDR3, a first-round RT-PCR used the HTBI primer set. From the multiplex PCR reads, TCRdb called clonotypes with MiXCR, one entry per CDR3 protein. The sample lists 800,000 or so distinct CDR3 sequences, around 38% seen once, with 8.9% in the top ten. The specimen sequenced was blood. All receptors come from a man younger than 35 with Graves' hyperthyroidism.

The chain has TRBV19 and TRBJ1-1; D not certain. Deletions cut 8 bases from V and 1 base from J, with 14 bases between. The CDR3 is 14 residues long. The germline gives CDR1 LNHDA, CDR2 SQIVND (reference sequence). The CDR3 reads CASLQRTPNTEAFF. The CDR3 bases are TGTGCCAGTCTTCAAAGAACACCGAACACTGAAGCTTTCTTT.

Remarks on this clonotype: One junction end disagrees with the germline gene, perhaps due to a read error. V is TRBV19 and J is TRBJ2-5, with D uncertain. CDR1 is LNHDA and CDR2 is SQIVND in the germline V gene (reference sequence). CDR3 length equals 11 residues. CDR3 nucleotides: TGTGCCAATAGTCTGGCGGAGACCCAGTACTTC. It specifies CANSLAETQYF. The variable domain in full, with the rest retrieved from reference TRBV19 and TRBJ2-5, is DGGITQSPKYLFRKEGQNVTLSCEQNLNHDAMYWYRQDPGQGLRLIYYSQIVNDFQKGDIAEGYSVSREKKESFPLTVTSAQKNPTAFYLCANSLAETQYFGPGTRLLVL.

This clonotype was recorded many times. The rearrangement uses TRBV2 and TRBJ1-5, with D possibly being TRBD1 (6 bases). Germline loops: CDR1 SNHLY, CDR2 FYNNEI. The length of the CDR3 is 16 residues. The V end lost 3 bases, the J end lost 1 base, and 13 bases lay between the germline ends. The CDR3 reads CASSEGGQRSNQPQHF. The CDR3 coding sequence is TGTGCCAGCAGTGAGGGGGGGCAGAGGAGCAATCAGCCCCAGCATTTT.

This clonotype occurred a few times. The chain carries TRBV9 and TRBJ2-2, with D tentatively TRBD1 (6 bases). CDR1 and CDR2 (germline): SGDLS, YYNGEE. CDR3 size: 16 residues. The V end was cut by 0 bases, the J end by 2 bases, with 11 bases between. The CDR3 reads CASSVGRDTNTGELFF. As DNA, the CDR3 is TGTGCCAGCAGCGTAGGAAGGGACACAAACACCGGGGAGCTGTTTTTT.

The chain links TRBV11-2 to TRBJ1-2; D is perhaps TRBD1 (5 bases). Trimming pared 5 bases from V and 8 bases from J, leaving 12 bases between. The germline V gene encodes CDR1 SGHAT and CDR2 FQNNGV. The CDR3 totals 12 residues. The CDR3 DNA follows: TGTGCCAGCAGCGAAACAGGTGAAGGCTACACCTTC. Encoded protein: CASSETGEGYTF.

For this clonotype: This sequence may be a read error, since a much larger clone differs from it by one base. The CDR3 region has the DNA TGCGCCAACAGCCCGGGGGACCACAATCAGCCCCAGCATTTT. It translates to CANSPGDHNQPQHF. The chain carries TRBV5-1 and TRBJ1-5; tentative D call: TRBD1 (5 bases). The CDR3 is 14 residues long. The germline CDR1 and CDR2 sequences are SGHRS and YFSETQ.

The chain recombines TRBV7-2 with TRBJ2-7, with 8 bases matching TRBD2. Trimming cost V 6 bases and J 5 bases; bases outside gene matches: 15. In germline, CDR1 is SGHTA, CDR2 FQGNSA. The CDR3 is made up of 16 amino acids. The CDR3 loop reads CASSSRRSGSFHEQYF. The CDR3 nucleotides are TGTGCCAGCAGTTCCCGTCGGAGCGGGAGTTTCCACGAGCAGTACTTC. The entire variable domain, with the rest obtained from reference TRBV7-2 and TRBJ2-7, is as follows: GAGVSQSPSNKVTEKGKDVELRCDPISGHTALYWYRQSLGQGLEFLIYFQGNSAPDKSGLPSDRFSAERTGGSVSTLTIQRTQQEDSAVYLCASSSRRSGSFHEQYFGPGTRLTVT.

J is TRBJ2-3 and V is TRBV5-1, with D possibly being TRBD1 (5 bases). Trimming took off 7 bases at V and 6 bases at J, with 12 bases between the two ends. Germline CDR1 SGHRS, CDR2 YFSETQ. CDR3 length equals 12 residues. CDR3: CASYSAGDTQYF. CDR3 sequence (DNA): TGCGCCAGCTACTCGGCAGGGGATACGCAGTATTTT.

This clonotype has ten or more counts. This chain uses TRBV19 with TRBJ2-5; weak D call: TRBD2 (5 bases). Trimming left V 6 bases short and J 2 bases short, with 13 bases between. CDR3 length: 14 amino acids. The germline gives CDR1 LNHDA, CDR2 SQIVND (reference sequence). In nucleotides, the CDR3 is TGTGCCAGTAGGCCCCGGGGAACGCAAGAGACCCAGTACTTC. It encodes CASRPRGTQETQYF.

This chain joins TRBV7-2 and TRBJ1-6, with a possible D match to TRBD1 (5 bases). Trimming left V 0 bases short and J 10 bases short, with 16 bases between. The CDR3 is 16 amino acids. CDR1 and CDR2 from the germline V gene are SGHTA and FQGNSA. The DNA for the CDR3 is TGTGCCAGCAGCTTAGCTGCAGGGTCGGGCAGCTCACCCCTCCACTTT. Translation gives CASSLAAGSGSSPLHF.

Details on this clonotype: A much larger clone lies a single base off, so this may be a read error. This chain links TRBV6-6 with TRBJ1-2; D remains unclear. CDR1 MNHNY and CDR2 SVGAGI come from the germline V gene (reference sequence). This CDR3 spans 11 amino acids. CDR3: CVSSDLWGYTF. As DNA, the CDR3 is TGTGTCAGCAGTGATCTTTGGGGCTACACCTTC.

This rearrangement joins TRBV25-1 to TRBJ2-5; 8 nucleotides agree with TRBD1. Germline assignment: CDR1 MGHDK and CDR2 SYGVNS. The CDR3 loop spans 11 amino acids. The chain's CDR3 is CTGQGGETQYF. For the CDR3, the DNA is TGTACCGGACAGGGTGGCGAGACCCAGTACTTC.

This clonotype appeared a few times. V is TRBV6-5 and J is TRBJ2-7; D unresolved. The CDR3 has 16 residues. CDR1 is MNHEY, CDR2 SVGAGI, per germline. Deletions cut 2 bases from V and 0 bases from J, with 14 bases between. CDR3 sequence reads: CASSYVVDGPSYEQYF. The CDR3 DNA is TGTGCCAGCAGTTACGTAGTAGACGGGCCCTCCTACGAGCAGTACTTC.

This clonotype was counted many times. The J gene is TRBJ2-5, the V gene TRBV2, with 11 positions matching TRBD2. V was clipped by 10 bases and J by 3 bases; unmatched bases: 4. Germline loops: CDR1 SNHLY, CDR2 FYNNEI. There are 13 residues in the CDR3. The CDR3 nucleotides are TGTGCCATCTCGGGACTAGCGGAAGAGACCCAGTACTTC. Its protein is CAISGLAEETQYF.

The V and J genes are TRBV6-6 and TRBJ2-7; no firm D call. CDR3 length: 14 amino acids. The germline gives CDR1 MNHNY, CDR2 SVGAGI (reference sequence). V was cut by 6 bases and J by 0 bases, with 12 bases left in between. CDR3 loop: CASREGPSSYEQYF. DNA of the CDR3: TGTGCCAGCAGGGAAGGGCCGAGCTCCTACGAGCAGTACTTC.

The CDR3 region is CASTEGFTEAFF. CDR3 bases: TGTGCCAGCACGGAGGGCTTCACTGAAGCTTTCTTT. This chain links TRBV6-6 with TRBJ1-1; D unresolved. The germline V and J ends were trimmed by 7 bases and 4 bases, with 10 bases remaining between them. In germline, CDR1 is MNHNY, CDR2 SVGAGI (reference sequence). CDR3 size: 12 residues.

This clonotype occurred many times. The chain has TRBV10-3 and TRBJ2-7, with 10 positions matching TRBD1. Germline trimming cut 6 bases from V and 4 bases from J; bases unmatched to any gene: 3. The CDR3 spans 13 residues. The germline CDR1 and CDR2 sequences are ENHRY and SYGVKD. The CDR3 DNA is TGTGCCATCAGCCGGGACAGGGGATACGAGCAGTACTTC. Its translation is CAISRDRGYEQYF.

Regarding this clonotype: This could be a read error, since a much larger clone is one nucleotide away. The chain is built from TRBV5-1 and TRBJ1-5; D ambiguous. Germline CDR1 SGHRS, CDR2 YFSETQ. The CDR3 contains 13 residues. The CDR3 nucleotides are TGCGCCAGCAGCGTTGCGGCCGATCAGCTCCAGCATTTT. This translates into CASSVAADQLQHF. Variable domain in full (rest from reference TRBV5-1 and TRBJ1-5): KAGVTQTPRYLIKTRGQQVTLSCSPISGHRSVSWYQQTPGQGLQFLFEYFSETQRNKGNFPGRFSGRQFSNSRSEMNVSTLELGDSALYLCASSVAADQLQHFGDGTRLSIL.

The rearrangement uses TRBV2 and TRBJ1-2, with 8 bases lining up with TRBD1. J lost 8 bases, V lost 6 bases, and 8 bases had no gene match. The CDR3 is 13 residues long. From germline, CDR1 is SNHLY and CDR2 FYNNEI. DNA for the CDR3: TGTGCCAGCAGCGTGACAGGGGAGTTCGGCTACACCTTC. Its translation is CASSVTGEFGYTF.

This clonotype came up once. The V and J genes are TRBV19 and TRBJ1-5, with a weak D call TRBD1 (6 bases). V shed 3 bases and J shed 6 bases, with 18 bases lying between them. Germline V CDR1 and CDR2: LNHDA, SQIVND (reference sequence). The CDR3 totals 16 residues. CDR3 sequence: CASSIGGWGLAQPQHF. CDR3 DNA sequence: TGTGCCAGTAGTATCGGGGGCTGGGGATTAGCTCAGCCCCAGCATTTT. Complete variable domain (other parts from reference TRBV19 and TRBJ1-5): DGGITQSPKYLFRKEGQNVTLSCEQNLNHDAMYWYRQDPGQGLRLIYYSQIVNDFQKGDIAEGYSVSREKKESFPLTVTSAQKNPTAFYLCASSIGGWGLAQPQHFGDGTRLSIL.

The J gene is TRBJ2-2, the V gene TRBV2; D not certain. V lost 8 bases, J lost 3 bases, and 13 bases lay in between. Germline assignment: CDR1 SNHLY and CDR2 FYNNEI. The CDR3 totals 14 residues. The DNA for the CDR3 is TGTGCCAGCCGGTTTGTTGGGGACACCGGGGAGCTGTTTTTT. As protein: CASRFVGDTGELFF.

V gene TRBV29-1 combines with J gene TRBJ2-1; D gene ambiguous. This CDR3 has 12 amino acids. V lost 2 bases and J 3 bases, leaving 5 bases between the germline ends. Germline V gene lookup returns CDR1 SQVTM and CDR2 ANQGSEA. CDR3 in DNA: TGCAGCGTTGAACAGAACTACAATGAGCAGTTCTTC. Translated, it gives CSVEQNYNEQFF.

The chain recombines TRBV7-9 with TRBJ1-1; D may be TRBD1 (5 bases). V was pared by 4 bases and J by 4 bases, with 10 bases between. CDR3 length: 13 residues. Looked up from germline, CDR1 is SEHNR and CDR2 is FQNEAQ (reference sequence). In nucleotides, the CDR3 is TGTGCCAGCAGCTGGGACGGAAGCACTGAAGCTTTCTTT. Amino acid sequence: CASSWDGSTEAFF.

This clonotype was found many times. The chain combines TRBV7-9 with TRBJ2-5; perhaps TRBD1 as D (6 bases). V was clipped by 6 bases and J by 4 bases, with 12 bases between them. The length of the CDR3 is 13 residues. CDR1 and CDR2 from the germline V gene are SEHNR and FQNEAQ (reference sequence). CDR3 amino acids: CASRSGTTETQYF. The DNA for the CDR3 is TGTGCCAGCAGGTCCGGGACAACAGAGACCCAGTACTTC.

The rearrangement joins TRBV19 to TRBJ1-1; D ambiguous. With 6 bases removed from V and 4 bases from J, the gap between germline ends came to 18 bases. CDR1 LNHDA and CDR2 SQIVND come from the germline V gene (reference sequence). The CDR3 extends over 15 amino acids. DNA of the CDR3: TGTGCCAGTAGGCCTGGCGGCGGGCCGGGCACTGAAGCTTTCTTT. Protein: CASRPGGGPGTEAFF.

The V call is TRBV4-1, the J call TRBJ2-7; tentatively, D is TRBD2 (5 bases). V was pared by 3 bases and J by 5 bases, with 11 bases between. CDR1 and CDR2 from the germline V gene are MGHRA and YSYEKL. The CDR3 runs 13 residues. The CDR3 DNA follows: TGCGCCAGCAGCCATCCGGGATTCAACGAGCAGTACTTC. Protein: CASSHPGFNEQYF.